This TCR beta chain appears in the sequencing data of a study of human T cells and chemical hapten exposure. Across the study: Alopecia areata, totalis or universalis was found in mostly female patients. Regarding the study as a whole: High-frequency TCRs, those above 1 in 1000, stayed the same after DPC sensitization.

This clonotype appeared many times. Its antigen is undetermined. Time point defined: patch test 3, about 24 weeks after DPC sensitization. Treatment reported: therapeutic diphenylcyclopropenone sensitization with weekly scalp DPC. Looked up from germline, CDR1 is LGHNA and CDR2 is YNFKEQ. The CDR3 runs 15 residues. The V end lost 0 bases, the J end lost 0 bases, and 8 bases lay between the germline ends. MiXCR, applied by TCRdb to the RACE reads, yields one record per CDR3 protein. The table has tens of thousands of distinct CDR3 sequences, roughly 11% seen once. Sequencing was performed on whole blood, taken in connection with sensitization to the hapten diphenylcyclopropenone (DPC). The chain recombines TRBV4-2 with TRBJ1-2; D remains unclear. This clonotype originated in a woman in her 30s with alopecia areata. Some clones in this sample may be carry-over from other donors' samples. CDR3 residues: CASSQDGSPNYGYTF. Written as DNA, the CDR3 is TGTGCCAGCAGCCAAGATGGCAGCCCTAACTATGGCTACACCTTC.